These T cell receptor beta chains were read from a single sample in a study of breast tumors, draining lymph nodes, adjacent tissues. Each CDR3 protein is one row after TCRdb ran MiXCR on the multiplex PCR reads. The table records 150,000 to 200,000 distinct CDR3 sequences, about 33% of them present only once. The source material was axillary lymph node tissue. These receptors were collected from a female donor with breast cancer. Some clones in this sample may be carry-over from other donors' samples. The CDR3 runs from the conserved cysteine through the conserved F or W. D genes are given only for firm matches. For some rows the clone size is stated as once, few or many, or as a class when expanded; others skip it.

CDR3 protein,CDR3 DNA,clone size,J gene,D gene,V gene
CSARVGGTGGNSPLHF,TGCAGTGCTAGAGTGGGGGGGACAGGGGGTAATTCACCCCTCCACTTT,many,TRBJ1-6,TRBD1,TRBV20-1
CAWSVEYEQYF,TGTGCCTGGAGTGTTGAATACGAGCAGTACTTC,many,TRBJ2-7,-,TRBV30
CSVDTWRHNEQFF,TGCAGCGTTGATACATGGCGGCACAATGAGCAGTTCTTC,many,TRBJ2-1,-,TRBV29-1
CASRTGTGIDEQFF,TGTGCCAGCAGAACCGGGACAGGTATCGATGAGCAGTTCTTC,many,TRBJ2-1,TRBD1,TRBV5-6
CASNPLGDRGVKDTQYF,TGCGCCAGCAACCCCTTGGGGGACAGGGGGGTGAAAGATACGCAGTATTTT,-,TRBJ2-3,TRBD1,TRBV5-1
CAISESGRGPLEQYF,TGTGCCATCAGTGAGTCGGGGAGGGGGCCCCTGGAGCAGTACTTC,many,TRBJ2-7,-,TRBV10-3
CSANSGRGTYEQYF,TGCAGTGCCAATAGCGGGAGGGGAACGTACGAGCAGTACTTC,many,TRBJ2-7,TRBD2,TRBV20-1
CASSPNTGQAPETQYF,TGTGCCAGCTCACCAAATACGGGACAGGCCCCCGAGACCCAGTACTTC,many,TRBJ2-5,TRBD1,TRBV18
CASSLALAGGSSNEKLFF,TGTGCCAGCAGCTTGGCCTTAGCGGGAGGGTCAAGTAATGAAAAACTGTTTTTT,-,TRBJ1-4,-,TRBV13
CATSREIQGSSYTF,TGTGCCACCAGCAGAGAAATTCAGGGCTCAAGCTACACCTTC,-,TRBJ1-2,-,TRBV15
CSARDPPASTDTQYF,TGCAGTGCTAGGGACCCCCCAGCTAGCACAGATACGCAGTATTTT,many,TRBJ2-3,-,TRBV20-1
CASSYSGPGQETQYF,TGTGCCAGCAGTTACTCGGGACCAGGGCAAGAGACCCAGTACTTC,many,TRBJ2-5,-,TRBV6-5
CASSSSRRFSGNTIYF,TGTGCCAGCAGTTCATCCCGACGGTTCTCTGGAAACACCATATATTTT,few,TRBJ1-3,-,TRBV27
CASRRDGTGELFF,TGTGCCAGCAGGCGGGACGGGACCGGGGAGCTGTTTTTT,many,TRBJ2-2,-,TRBV7-8
CASSEKLGMQNEQFF,TGTGCCAGCAGCGAAAAACTGGGAATGCAGAATGAGCAGTTCTTC,many,TRBJ2-1,-,TRBV5-4
CASSLGQTDYGYTF,TGTGCCAGCAGCTTAGGACAGACCGACTATGGCTACACCTTC,many,TRBJ1-2,-,TRBV7-9
CSLRDRGFGYTF,TGCAGCCTACGGGACAGGGGGTTTGGCTACACCTTC,-,TRBJ1-2,TRBD1,TRBV29-1
CATSSPYTGGGFIDTQYF,TGTGCCACCAGCAGCCCATACACAGGGGGCGGTTTCATAGATACGCAGTATTTT,-,TRBJ2-3,TRBD1,TRBV15
CASILPGQGGGDEQYF,TGTGCCAGCATACTCCCGGGACAGGGGGGGGGTGACGAGCAGTACTTC,few,TRBJ2-7,TRBD1,TRBV6-4
CATSLKTRRGVQDEQYF,TGTGCCACCAGTCTCAAGACTCGGAGAGGGGTCCAAGACGAGCAGTACTTC,many,TRBJ2-7,-,TRBV24-1
CASGLGWSYEQYF,TGTGCTAGTGGTTTGGGGTGGTCCTACGAGCAGTACTTC,many,TRBJ2-7,-,TRBV12-5
CASSLGLAGGPGDNEQFF,TGTGCCAGCAGCTTGGGACTAGCGGGGGGGCCGGGGGACAATGAGCAGTTCTTC,once,TRBJ2-1,TRBD2,TRBV5-4
CASNLLYSNQPQHF,TGTGCCAGCAATTTACTCTATAGCAATCAGCCCCAGCATTTT,-,TRBJ1-5,-,TRBV27
CASSLGQSTNYGYTF,TGTGCCAGCAGTTTAGGACAGTCCACTAACTATGGCTACACCTTC,-,TRBJ1-2,-,TRBV28
CSARGPRLAGNEQYF,TGCAGTGCTAGAGGGCCTCGGCTAGCGGGGAACGAGCAGTACTTC,many,TRBJ2-7,TRBD2,TRBV20-1
CASRPGQGLWGYTF,TGTGCCAGCAGGCCGGGACAGGGGCTATGGGGCTACACCTTC,few,TRBJ1-2,TRBD1,TRBV6-1
CSQDLRARDEQYF,TGCAGCCAAGATCTAAGGGCACGGGACGAGCAGTACTTC,-,TRBJ2-7,-,TRBV29-1
CASSPYWDRDSYEQYF,TGTGCCAGCAGTCCGTATTGGGACAGAGACTCCTACGAGCAGTACTTC,many,TRBJ2-7,TRBD1,TRBV6-1
CSATTGSQETQYF,TGCAGTGCTACGACAGGGAGCCAAGAGACCCAGTACTTC,many,TRBJ2-5,TRBD1,TRBV20-1
CAISGETYEQYF,TGTGCCATCAGTGGAGAAACCTACGAGCAGTACTTC,many,TRBJ2-7,-,TRBV10-3
CAGSLRGTGGYEQYF,TGTGCCGGCAGCTTACGGGGGACAGGGGGCTACGAGCAGTACTTC,-,TRBJ2-7,TRBD1,TRBV11-3
CASSYSNTPLAEKLFF,TGTGCCAGCAGTTACTCGAACACCCCCCTAGCTGAAAAACTGTTTTTT,many,TRBJ1-4,-,TRBV6-5
CASKGQEEQYF,TGTGCCAGCAAAGGACAGGAAGAGCAGTACTTC,many,TRBJ2-7,TRBD1,TRBV6-1
CASSLRAGPSSVGPGELFF,TGTGCCAGCAGCTTAAGGGCCGGGCCCTCGAGCGTAGGGCCCGGGGAGCTGTTTTTT,-,TRBJ2-2,-,TRBV7-3
CASSFQPLSPMNTEAFF,TGTGCCAGCAGCTTTCAACCCTTATCTCCTATGAACACTGAAGCTTTCTTT,-,TRBJ1-1,-,TRBV7-3
CASSIQKNSYEQYF,TGTGCCAGTAGTATACAGAAAAACTCCTACGAGCAGTACTTC,many,TRBJ2-7,-,TRBV19
CASSLPKRKRGPGGVNTEAFF,TGTGCCAGCAGCTTGCCAAAACGGAAAAGGGGACCAGGGGGCGTAAACACTGAAGCTTTCTTT,-,TRBJ1-1,TRBD1,TRBV11-3
CASSQAGTDSFSGNTIYF,TGTGCCAGCAGTCAGGCCGGGACGGACTCTTTCTCTGGAAACACCATATATTTT,-,TRBJ1-3,-,TRBV28
CASSAGRATAHGVPNTGEPFF,TGTGCCAGCAGCGCAGGACGGGCCACAGCGCATGGGGTCCCGAACACCGGGGAGCCGTTTTTT,-,TRBJ2-2,-,TRBV9
CASSMFLRDARYNEQSF,TGTGCCAGTAGTATGTTCCTCCGGGACGCCCGTTACAATGAGCAGTCCTTC,few,TRBJ2-1,-,TRBV19
CAISRSSYGYTF,TGTGCCATTTCGAGGTCTTCCTATGGCTACACCTTC,many,TRBJ1-2,-,TRBV6-2/TRBV6-3
CASSSRSDRIQETQYF,TGTGCCAGCAGTTCCCGCTCGGACCGGATCCAAGAGACCCAGTACTTC,few,TRBJ2-5,-,TRBV27
CASSHEFFSGLRLTRSNEQFF,TGTGCCAGCAGCCATGAGTTCTTCTCAGGTCTTCGCCTCACAAGGAGCAATGAGCAGTTCTTC,-,TRBJ2-1,-,TRBV16
CASSLGGLAGGPQHF,TGTGCCAGCAGCTTAGGAGGTCTAGCGGGAGGGCCCCAGCATTTT,few,TRBJ1-5,-,TRBV7-8
CASEPGQVDNEQFF,TGTGCCAGCGAACCAGGACAGGTCGACAATGAGCAGTTCTTC,many,TRBJ2-1,TRBD1,TRBV5-5
CAWTQGTGELFF,TGTGCCTGGACCCAAGGTACCGGGGAGCTGTTTTTT,many,TRBJ2-2,-,TRBV30
CASSQDSSGTPWEQYF,TGCGCCAGCAGCCAAGATAGTTCCGGGACCCCCTGGGAGCAGTACTTC,many,TRBJ2-7,-,TRBV4-1
CASSEGLAESDTQYF,TGCGCCAGCAGTGAGGGACTAGCGGAGTCAGATACGCAGTATTTT,-,TRBJ2-3,TRBD2,TRBV2
CASSLVYRDSYGYTF,TGTGCCAGCAGTTTAGTATATAGGGACAGCTATGGCTACACCTTC,-,TRBJ1-2,TRBD1,TRBV28
CASSYAGGGSEQFF,TGTGCCAGCAGTTATGCGGGAGGGGGGTCGGAGCAGTTCTTC,many,TRBJ2-1,TRBD2,TRBV6-5
CASSLMGLAVPSSHEQYF,TGTGCCAGCAGCTTGATGGGACTAGCGGTCCCAAGCTCCCACGAACAGTACTTC,-,TRBJ2-7,TRBD2,TRBV7-2
CASSLRGLADYEQYF,TGTGCCAGCAGCTTACGCGGACTAGCGGACTACGAGCAGTACTTC,few,TRBJ2-7,TRBD2,TRBV13
CASSYFRGDEQYF,TGTGCCAGCAGCTACTTCAGGGGAGATGAGCAGTACTTC,-,TRBJ2-7,-,TRBV7-2
CASIMDRNYGYTF,TGTGCCAGCATCATGGACAGGAACTATGGCTACACCTTC,-,TRBJ1-2,TRBD1,TRBV6-5
CASSSLTGEKLFF,TGTGCCAGCAGCTCACTTACGGGTGAAAAACTGTTTTTT,many,TRBJ1-4,-,TRBV11-2